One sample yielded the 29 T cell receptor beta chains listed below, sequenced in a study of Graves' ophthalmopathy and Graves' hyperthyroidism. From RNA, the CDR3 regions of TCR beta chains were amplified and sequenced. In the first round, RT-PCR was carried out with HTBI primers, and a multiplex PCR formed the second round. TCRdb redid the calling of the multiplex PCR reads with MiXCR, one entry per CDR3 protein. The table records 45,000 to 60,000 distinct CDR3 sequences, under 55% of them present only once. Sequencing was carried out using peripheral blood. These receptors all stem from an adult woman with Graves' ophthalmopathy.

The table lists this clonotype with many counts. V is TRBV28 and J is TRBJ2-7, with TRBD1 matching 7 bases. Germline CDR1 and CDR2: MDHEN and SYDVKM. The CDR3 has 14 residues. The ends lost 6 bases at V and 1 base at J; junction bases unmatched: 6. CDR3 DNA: TGTGCCAGCAGCCGACAGGGTATATCCTACGAGCAGTACTTC. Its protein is CASSRQGISYEQYF.

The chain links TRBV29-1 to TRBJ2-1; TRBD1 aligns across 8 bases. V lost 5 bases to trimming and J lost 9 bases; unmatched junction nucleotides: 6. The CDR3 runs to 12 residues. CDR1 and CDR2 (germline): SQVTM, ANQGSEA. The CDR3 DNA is TGCAGCGTTCAGGGGGCCGGTGGTGAGCAGTTCTTC. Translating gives CSVQGAGGEQFF.

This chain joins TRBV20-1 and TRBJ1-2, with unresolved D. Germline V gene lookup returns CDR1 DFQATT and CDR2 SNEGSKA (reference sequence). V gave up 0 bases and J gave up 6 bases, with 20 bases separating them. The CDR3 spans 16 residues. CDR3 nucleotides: TGCAGTGCTAGAGATGGTGGCCCTGCTGGGGAGCATGGCTACACCTTC. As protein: CSARDGGPAGEHGYTF.

CDR3 region: CASSRTSGTGYGYTF. The CDR3 region has the DNA TGTGCCAGCAGCCGGACTAGCGGGACAGGTTATGGCTACACCTTC. The rearrangement links TRBV7-2 to TRBJ1-2, with TRBD1 identical over 8 bases. CDR3 length equals 15 residues. Looked up from germline, CDR1 is SGHTA and CDR2 is FQGNSA. V shed 5 bases, J shed 5 bases, and the junction held 10 bases outside the gene matches. The complete variable domain, with remaining parts taken from reference TRBV7-2 and TRBJ1-2, reads GAGVSQSPSNKVTEKGKDVELRCDPISGHTALYWYRQSLGQGLEFLIYFQGNSAPDKSGLPSDRFSAERTGGSVSTLTIQRTQQEDSAVYLCASSRTSGTGYGYTFGSGTRLTVV.

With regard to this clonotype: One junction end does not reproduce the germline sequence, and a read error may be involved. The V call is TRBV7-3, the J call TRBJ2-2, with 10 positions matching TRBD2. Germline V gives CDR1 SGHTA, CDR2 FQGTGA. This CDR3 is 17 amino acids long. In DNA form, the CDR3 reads TGTGCCTGCAGCTTAACGGTTACTAGCGGGAATAGCGGGGAGCTGTTTTTT. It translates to CACSLTVTSGNSGELFF.

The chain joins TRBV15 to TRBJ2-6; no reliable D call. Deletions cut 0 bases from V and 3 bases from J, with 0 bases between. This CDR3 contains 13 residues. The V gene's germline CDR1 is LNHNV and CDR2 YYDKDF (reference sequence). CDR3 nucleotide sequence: TGTGCCACCAGCAGAGATGGGGCCAACGTCCTGACTTTC. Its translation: CATSRDGANVLTF.

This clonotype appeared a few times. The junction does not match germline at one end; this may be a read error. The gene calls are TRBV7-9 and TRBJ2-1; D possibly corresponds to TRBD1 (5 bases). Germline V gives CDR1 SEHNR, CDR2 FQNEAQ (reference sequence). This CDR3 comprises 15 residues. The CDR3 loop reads CASSFGDSSYDEQFF. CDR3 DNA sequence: TGTGCCAGCAGCTTTGGTGACAGCTCCTACGATGAGCAGTTCTTC.

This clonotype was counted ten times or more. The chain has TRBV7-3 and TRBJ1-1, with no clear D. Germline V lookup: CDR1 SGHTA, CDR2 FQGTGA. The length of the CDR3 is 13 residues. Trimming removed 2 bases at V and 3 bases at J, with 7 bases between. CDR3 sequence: CASSLQAHTEAFF. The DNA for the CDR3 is TGTGCCAGCAGCTTACAGGCCCACACTGAAGCTTTCTTT.

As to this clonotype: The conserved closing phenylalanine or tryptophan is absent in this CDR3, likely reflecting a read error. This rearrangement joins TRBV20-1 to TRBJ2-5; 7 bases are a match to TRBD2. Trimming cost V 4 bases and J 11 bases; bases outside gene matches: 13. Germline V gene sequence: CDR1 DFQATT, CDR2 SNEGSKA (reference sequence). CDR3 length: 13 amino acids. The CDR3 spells CSATSGSTDTQYV. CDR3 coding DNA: TGCAGTGCTACTAGCGGAAGCACAGATACGCAGTACGTC.

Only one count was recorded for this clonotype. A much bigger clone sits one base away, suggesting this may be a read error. The DNA of the CDR3 is TGCAGAGCTAGATCCGGGACAGGGAACACTGGAGCTTTCTTT. The encoded protein is CRARSGTGNTGAFF. The V gene is TRBV20-1, the J gene TRBJ1-1; the match to TRBD1 covers 9 bases. Germline V gene sequence: CDR1 DFQATT, CDR2 SNEGSKA (reference sequence). The CDR3 has 14 amino acids.

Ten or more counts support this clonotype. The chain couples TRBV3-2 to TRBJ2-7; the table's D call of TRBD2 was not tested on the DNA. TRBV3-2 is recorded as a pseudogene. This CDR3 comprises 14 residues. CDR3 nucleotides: TGTGCCAGCAGCCAAAGACTAGCCTCCTACGAGCAGTACTTC. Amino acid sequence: CASSQRLASYEQYF.

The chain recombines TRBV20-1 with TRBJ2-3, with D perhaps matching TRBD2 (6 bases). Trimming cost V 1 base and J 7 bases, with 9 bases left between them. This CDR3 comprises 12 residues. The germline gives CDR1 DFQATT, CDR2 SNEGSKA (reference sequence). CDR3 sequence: CSARAGANTQYF. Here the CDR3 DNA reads TGCAGTGCTAGAGCGGGAGCTAATACGCAGTATTTT.

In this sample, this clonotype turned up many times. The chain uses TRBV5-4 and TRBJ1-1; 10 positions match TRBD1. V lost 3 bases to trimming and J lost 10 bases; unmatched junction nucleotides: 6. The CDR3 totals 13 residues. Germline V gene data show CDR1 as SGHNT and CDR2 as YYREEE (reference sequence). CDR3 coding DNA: TGTGCCAGCAGCTCGACAGGGGGCGTAGGAGCTTTCTTT. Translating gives CASSSTGGVGAFF.

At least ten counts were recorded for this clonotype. Written as DNA, the CDR3 is TGTGCCACTTTCCGGGACTCCGATGAAAAACTGTTTTTT. Its translation is CATFRDSDEKLFF. The chain carries TRBV6-6 and TRBJ1-4, with D possibly being TRBD1 (5 bases). Germline V lookup: CDR1 MNHNY, CDR2 SVGAGI (reference sequence). Trimming removed 10 bases from V and 6 bases from J, with 15 bases in between. The CDR3 sequence is 13 residues long.

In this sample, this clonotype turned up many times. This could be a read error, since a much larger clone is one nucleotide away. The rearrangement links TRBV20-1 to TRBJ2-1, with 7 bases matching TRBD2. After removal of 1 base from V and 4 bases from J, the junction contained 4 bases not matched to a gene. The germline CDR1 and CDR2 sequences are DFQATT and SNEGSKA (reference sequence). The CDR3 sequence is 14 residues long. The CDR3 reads CSARGSGLYNEQFF. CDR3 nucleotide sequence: TGCAGTGCTAGAGGTTCGGGACTATACAATGAGCAGTTCTTC.

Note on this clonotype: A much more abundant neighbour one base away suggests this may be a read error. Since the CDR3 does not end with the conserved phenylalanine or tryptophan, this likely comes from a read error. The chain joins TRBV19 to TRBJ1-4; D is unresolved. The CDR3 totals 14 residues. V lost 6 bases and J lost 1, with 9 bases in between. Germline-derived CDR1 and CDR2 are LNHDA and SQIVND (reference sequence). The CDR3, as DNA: TGTGCCAGTAGATCGGGAAGAACTAATGAAAAACTGTTTTGT. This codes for CASRSGRTNEKLFC.

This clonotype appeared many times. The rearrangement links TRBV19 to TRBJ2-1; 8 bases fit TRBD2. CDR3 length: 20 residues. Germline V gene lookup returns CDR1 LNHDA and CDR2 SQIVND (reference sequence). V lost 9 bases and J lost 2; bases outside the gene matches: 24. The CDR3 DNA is TGTGCCAGCACCGGGGCGGGGTACTGGGAGCGGGAGAGGCCCTACAATGAGCAGTTCTTC. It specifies CASTGAGYWERERPYNEQFF.

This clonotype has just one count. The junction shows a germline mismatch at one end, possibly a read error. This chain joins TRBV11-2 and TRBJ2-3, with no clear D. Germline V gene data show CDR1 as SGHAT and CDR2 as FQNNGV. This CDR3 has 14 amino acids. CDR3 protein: CASSLGHGRDTRYF. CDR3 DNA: TGTGCCAGCAGCTTAGGACACGGACGAGACACGCGGTATTTT.

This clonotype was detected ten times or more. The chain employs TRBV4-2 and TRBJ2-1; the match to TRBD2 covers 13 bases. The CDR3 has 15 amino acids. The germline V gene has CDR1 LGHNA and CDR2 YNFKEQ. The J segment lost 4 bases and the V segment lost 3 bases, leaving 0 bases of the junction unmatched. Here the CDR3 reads CASSQTSGGYNEQFF. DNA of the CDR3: TGTGCCAGCAGCCAGACTAGCGGGGGGTACAATGAGCAGTTCTTC.

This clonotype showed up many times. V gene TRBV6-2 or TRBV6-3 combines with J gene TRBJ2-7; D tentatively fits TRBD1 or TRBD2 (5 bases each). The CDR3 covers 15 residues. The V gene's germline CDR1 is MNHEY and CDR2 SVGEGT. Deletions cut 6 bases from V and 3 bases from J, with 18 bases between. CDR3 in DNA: TGTGCCAGCAGACCTGACAGACTAATTATCTACGAGCAGTACTTC. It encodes CASRPDRLIIYEQYF.

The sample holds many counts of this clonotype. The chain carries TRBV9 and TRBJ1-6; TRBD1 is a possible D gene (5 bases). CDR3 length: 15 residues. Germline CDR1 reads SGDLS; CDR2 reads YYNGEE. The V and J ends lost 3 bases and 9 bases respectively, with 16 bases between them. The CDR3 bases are TGTGCCAGCAGCGCCTCCGGGACGGGTGGTTCACCCCTCCACTTT. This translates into CASSASGTGGSPLHF.

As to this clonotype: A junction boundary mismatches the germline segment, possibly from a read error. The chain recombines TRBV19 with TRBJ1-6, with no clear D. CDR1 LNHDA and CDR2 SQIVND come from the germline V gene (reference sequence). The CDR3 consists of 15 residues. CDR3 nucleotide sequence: TGTGCCAGCAGCTTAGAGCTGGGGAAGGATTCACCCCTCCTCTTT. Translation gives CASSLELGKDSPLLF.

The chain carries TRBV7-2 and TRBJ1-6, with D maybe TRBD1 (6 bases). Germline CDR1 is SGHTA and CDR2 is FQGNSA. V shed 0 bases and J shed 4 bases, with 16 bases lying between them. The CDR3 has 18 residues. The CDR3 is CASSLAGAGLSYNSPLHF. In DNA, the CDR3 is TGTGCCAGCAGCTTAGCGGGGGCAGGGCTGTCTTATAATTCACCCCTCCACTTT.

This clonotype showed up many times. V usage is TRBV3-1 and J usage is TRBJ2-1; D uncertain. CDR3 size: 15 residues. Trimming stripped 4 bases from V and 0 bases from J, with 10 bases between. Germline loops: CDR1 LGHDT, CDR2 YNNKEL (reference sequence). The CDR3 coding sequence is TGTGCCAGCAGCCCCGGTAGGAGCTCCTACAATGAGCAGTTCTTC. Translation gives CASSPGRSSYNEQFF.

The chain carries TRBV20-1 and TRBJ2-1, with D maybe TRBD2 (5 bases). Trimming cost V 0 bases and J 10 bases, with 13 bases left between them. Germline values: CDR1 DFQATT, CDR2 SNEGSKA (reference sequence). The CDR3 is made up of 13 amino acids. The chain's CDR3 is CSARDRTDGEQFF. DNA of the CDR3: TGCAGTGCTAGAGATCGGACTGACGGCGAGCAGTTCTTC.

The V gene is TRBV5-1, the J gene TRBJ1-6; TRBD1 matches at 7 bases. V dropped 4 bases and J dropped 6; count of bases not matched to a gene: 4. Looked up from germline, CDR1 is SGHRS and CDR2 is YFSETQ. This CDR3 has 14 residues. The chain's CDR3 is CASSRDRANSPLHF. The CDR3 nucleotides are TGCGCCAGCAGCCGCGACAGGGCTAATTCACCCCTCCACTTT. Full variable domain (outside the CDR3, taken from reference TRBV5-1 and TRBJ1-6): KAGVTQTPRYLIKTRGQQVTLSCSPISGHRSVSWYQQTPGQGLQFLFEYFSETQRNKGNFPGRFSGRQFSNSRSEMNVSTLELGDSALYLCASSRDRANSPLHFGNGTRLTVT.

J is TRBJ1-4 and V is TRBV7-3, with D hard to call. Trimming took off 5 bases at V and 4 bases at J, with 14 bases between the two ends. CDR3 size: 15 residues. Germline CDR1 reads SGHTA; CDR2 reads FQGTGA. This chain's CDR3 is CASSRAGYGNEKLFF. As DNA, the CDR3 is TGTGCCAGCAGCCGAGCGGGATACGGTAATGAAAAACTGTTTTTT. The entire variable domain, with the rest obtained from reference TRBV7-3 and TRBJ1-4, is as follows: GAGVSQTPSNKVTEKGKYVELRCDPISGHTALYWYRQSLGQGPEFLIYFQGTGAADDSGLPNDRFFAVRPEGSVSTLKIQRTERGDSAVYLCASSRAGYGNEKLFFGSGTQLSVL.

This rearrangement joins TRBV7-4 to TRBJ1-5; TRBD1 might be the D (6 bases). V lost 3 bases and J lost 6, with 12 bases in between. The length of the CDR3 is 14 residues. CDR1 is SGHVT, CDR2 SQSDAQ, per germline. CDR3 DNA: TGTGCCAGCAGCTTCTCAGGGGTGGGTCAGCCCCAGCATTTT. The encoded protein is CASSFSGVGQPQHF.

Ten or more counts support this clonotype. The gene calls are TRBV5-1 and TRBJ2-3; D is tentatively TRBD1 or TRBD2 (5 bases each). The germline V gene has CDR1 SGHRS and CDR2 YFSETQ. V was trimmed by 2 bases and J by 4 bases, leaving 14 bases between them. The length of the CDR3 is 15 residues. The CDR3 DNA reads TGCGCCAGCAGCTTTTCCGGGGACGCATCAGATACGCAGTATTTT. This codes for CASSFSGDASDTQYF.